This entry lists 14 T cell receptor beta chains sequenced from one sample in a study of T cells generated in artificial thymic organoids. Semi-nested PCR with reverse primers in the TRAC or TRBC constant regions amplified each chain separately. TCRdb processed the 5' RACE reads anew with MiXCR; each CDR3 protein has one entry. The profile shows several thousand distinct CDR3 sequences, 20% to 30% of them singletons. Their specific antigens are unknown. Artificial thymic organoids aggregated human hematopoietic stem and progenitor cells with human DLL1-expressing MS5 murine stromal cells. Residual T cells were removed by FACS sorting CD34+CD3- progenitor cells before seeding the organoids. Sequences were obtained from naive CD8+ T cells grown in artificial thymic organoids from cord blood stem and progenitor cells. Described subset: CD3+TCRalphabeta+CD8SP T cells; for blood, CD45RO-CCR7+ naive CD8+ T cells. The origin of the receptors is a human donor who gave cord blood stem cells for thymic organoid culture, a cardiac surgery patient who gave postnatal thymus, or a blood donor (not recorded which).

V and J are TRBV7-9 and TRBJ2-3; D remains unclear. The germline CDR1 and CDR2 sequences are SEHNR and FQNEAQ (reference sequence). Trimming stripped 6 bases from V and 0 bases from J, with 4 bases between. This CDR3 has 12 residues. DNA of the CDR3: TGTGCCAGCAGGAGTAGCACAGATACGCAGTATTTT. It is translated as CASRSSTDTQYF. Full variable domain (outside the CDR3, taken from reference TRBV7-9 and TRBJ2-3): DTGVSQNPRHKITKRGQNVTFRCDPISEHNRLYWYRQTLGQGPEFLTYFQNEAQLEKSRLLSDRFSAERPKGSFSTLEIQRTEQGDSAMYLCASRSSTDTQYFGPGTRLTVL.

Here the CDR3 reads CASSLWPSYEQYF. In DNA form, the CDR3 reads TGTGCCAGCAGCTTGTGGCCTTCCTACGAGCAGTACTTC. This chain joins TRBV5-8 and TRBJ2-7; D unclear. CDR3 length equals 13 residues. The V end was cut by 1 base, the J end by 1 base, with 6 bases between. Germline CDR1 SGHTS, CDR2 YDEGEE.

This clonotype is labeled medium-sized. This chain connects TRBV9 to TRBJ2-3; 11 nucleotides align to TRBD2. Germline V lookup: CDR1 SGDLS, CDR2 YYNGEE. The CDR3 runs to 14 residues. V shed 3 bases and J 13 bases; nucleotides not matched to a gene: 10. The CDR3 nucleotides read TGTGCCAGCAGCGCACCAGGACTAGCGGGTAAAAAGTATTTT. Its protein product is CASSAPGLAGKKYF.

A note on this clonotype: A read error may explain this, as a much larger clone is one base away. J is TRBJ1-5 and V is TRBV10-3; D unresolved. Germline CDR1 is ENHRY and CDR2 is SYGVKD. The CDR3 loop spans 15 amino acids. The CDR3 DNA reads TGTGCCACCAGTGAGTCGACTTTTCTGAATCAGCCCCAGCATTTT. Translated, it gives CATSESTFLNQPQHF.

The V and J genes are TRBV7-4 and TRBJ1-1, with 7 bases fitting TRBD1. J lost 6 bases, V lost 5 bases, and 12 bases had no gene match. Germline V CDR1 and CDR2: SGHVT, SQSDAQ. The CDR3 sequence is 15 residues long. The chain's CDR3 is CASSPQGGRIPEAFF. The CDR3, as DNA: TGTGCCAGCAGCCCCCAGGGGGGCCGGATCCCTGAAGCTTTCTTT.

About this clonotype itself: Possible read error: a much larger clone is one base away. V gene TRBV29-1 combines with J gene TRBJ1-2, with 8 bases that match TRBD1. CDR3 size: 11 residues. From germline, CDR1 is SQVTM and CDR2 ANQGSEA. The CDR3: CSVGQGDGCTF. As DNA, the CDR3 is TGCAGCGTCGGACAGGGCGATGGCTGCACCTTC.

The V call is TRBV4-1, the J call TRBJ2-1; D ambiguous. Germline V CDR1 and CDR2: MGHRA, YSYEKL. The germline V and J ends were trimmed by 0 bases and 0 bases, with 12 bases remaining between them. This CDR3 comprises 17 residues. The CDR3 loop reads CASSQDMGSLSYNEQFF. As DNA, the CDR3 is TGCGCCAGCAGCCAAGATATGGGGTCCCTCTCCTACAATGAGCAGTTCTTC.

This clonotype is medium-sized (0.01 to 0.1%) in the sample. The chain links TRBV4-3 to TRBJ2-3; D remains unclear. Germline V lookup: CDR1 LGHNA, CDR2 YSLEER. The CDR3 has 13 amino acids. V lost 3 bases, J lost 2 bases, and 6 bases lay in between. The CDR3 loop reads CASSHLHTDTQYF. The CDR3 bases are TGCGCCAGCAGCCATCTCCACACAGATACGCAGTATTTT.

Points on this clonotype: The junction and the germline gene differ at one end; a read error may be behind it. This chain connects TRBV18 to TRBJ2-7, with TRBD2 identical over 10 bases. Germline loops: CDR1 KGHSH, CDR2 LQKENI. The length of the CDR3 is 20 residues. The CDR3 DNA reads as TGTGCCAGCCCACCAACCGGGAACAGCGGGGGGGAAGGGGATAGAGACGAGCAGTACTTC. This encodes CASPPTGNSGGEGDRDEQYF.

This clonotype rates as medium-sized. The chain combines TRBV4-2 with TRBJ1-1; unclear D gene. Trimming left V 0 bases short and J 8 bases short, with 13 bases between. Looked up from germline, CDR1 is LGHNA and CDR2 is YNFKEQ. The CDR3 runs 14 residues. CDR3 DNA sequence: TGTGCCAGCAGCCAAGATTGGTTCTATGGGGAAGCTTTCTTT. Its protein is CASSQDWFYGEAFF.

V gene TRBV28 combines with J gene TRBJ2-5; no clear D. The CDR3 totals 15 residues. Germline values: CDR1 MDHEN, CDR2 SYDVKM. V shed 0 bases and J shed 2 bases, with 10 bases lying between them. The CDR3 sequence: CASSLWARLQETQYF. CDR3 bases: TGTGCCAGCAGTTTATGGGCCAGGTTACAAGAGACCCAGTACTTC.

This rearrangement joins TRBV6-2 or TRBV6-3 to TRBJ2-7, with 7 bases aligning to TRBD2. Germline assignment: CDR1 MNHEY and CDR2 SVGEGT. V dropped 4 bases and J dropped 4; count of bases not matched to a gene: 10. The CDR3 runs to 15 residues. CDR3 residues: CASSFDCGSLYEQYF. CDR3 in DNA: TGTGCCAGCAGTTTCGATTGCGGGAGCTTGTACGAGCAGTACTTC.

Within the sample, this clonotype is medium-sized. CDR3 amino acids: CASSQDMTYNSPLHF. CDR3 DNA: TGTGCCAGCAGCCAAGATATGACATATAATTCACCCCTCCACTTT. This rearrangement joins TRBV4-2 to TRBJ1-6; D is ambiguous. This CDR3 is 15 amino acids long. V was trimmed by 0 bases and J by 4 bases, leaving 7 bases between them. The V gene's germline CDR1 is LGHNA and CDR2 YNFKEQ.

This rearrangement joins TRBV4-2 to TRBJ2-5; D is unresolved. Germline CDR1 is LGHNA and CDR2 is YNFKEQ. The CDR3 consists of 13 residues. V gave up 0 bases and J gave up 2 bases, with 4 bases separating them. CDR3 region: CASSQDPQETQYF. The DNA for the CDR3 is TGTGCCAGCAGCCAAGACCCGCAAGAGACCCAGTACTTC.